These 11 T cell receptor beta chains came from one sample sequenced in a study of glioma-infiltrating T cells. TCR alpha and beta CDR3 regions were amplified from RNA using iRepertoire nested multiplex PCR. TCRdb processed the multiplex PCR reads anew with MiXCR; each CDR3 protein has one entry. The data contain approximately 190,000 distinct CDR3 sequences, 30% to 40% of them singletons. Sequenced input: glioma tissue, nonneoplastic brain tissue, or PBMCs (not recorded which). These receptors were taken from a human donor with low-grade glioma or glioblastoma, undergoing nonglioma brain surgery, or in good health (not recorded which).

In its sample, this clonotype was seen many times. The genes are TRBV6-2 or TRBV6-3 and TRBJ2-1, with TRBD1 identical over 10 bases. V was clipped by 1 base and J by 8 bases; unmatched bases: 11. CDR1 and CDR2 from the germline V gene are MNHEY and SVGEGT. The CDR3 contains 17 residues. DNA for the CDR3: TGTGCCAGCAGTTACTTTCCGGGACAGGGGTTGTTCGATGAGCAGTTCTTC. Translation: CASSYFPGQGLFDEQFF.

The chain couples TRBV10-3 to TRBJ2-7; 12 bases are a match to TRBD1. The V and J ends lost 3 bases and 1 base, in that order; junction bases with no gene match: 13. There are 19 residues in the CDR3. Germline CDR1 is ENHRY and CDR2 is SYGVKD. The CDR3 protein is CAISDSGTGGFPPSYEQYF. CDR3 sequence (DNA): TGTGCCATCAGTGACTCCGGGACAGGGGGCTTCCCCCCTTCCTACGAGCAGTACTTC.

In regard to this clonotype: A much larger clone lies a single base off, so this may be a read error. The chain is built from TRBV4-1 and TRBJ1-6; perhaps TRBD1 as D (5 bases). The CDR3 spans 14 residues. V was pared by 1 base and J by 5 bases, with 6 bases between. In germline, CDR1 is MGHRA, CDR2 YSYEKL. The CDR3 spells CASSQGGHNSPLHF. As DNA, the CDR3 is TGCGCCAGCAGCCAAGGGGGACATAATTCACCCCTCCACTTT.

This clonotype was recorded at least ten times. The rearrangement links TRBV11-1 to TRBJ2-3, with D maybe TRBD1 (5 bases). This CDR3 region has 15 residues. Trimming took off 5 bases at V and 0 bases at J, with 12 bases between the two ends. CDR1 is SGHAT and CDR2 is FQDESV in the germline V gene (reference sequence). The DNA for the CDR3 is TGTGCCAGCAGCCAACGACAGCTTAGCACAGATACGCAGTATTTT. It codes for CASSQRQLSTDTQYF.

This clonotype was counted many times. This rearrangement joins TRBV3-1 to TRBJ2-1, with a possible D match to TRBD2 (5 bases). With 8 bases removed from V and 5 bases from J, the gap between germline ends came to 16 bases. CDR3 length equals 14 residues. Germline CDR1 and CDR2: LGHDT and YNNKEL (reference sequence). The CDR3 nucleotides read TGTGCCAGCGGCGAGAGCGGAGCGGACAATGAGCAGTTCTTC. This gives the protein CASGESGADNEQFF.

This clonotype was observed a single time. Sequence at one end of the junction differs from germline and may be a read error. The CDR3 spells CANSRWVPNQPQHF. The CDR3 DNA is TGTGCCAACAGTAGGTGGGTTCCCAATCAGCCCCAGCATTTT. V usage is TRBV27 and J usage is TRBJ1-5, with D hard to call. The CDR3 has 14 residues. Germline assignment: CDR1 MNHEY and CDR2 SMNVEV (reference sequence).

The rearrangement links TRBV11-2 to TRBJ2-7; 7 bases align to TRBD2. V dropped 6 bases and J dropped 4; count of bases not matched to a gene: 3. Looked up from germline, CDR1 is SGHAT and CDR2 is FQNNGV. The CDR3 covers 12 residues. The DNA of the CDR3 is TGTGCCAGCAGGGGGGGGAGATACGAGCAGTACTTC. Its translation: CASRGGRYEQYF.

This clonotype was found many times. V usage is TRBV28 and J usage is TRBJ2-1; D gene uncertain. V was clipped by 6 bases and J by 4 bases, with 10 bases between them. This CDR3 contains 13 residues. Per germline, CDR1 MDHEN and CDR2 SYDVKM. The CDR3 DNA reads TGTGCCAGCAGGCAGCCCGGGTACAATGAGCAGTTCTTC. Its protein is CASRQPGYNEQFF.

This clonotype was seen repeatedly, ten times or more. The rearrangement uses TRBV20-1 and TRBJ2-4; 8 positions match TRBD1. Germline V CDR1 and CDR2: DFQATT, SNEGSKA (reference sequence). V gave up 0 bases and J gave up 6 bases; unmatched junction bases: 1. The CDR3 extends over 13 amino acids. CDR3 protein: CSAREDRANIQYF. The CDR3, as DNA: TGCAGTGCTAGAGAGGACAGGGCAAACATTCAGTACTTC.

This clonotype was seen a few times. A much bigger clone sits one base away, suggesting this may be a read error. The conserved closing phenylalanine or tryptophan is absent in this CDR3, likely reflecting a read error. V and J are TRBV5-1 and TRBJ2-7; 9 bases agree with TRBD1. The V gene's germline CDR1 is SGHRS and CDR2 YFSETQ. With V trimmed by 4 bases and J by 4 bases, 9 bases remained unmatched. The CDR3 has 15 residues. In DNA form, the CDR3 reads TGCGCCAGCAGCGTGTCCGGACAGGGGCCTTACGAGCAGTACTCC. Translated, it gives CASSVSGQGPYEQYS.

This clonotype was seen repeatedly, ten times or more. The chain has TRBV20-1 and TRBJ2-1, with a weak D call TRBD1 (6 bases). Germline V gives CDR1 DFQATT, CDR2 SNEGSKA (reference sequence). This CDR3 is 16 amino acids long. V shed 0 bases and J shed 7 bases, with 19 bases lying between them. The CDR3, as DNA: TGCAGTGCTAGAGATCCAGCAGGGGCTTTGGCAAATGAGCAGTTCTTC. Encoded protein: CSARDPAGALANEQFF.